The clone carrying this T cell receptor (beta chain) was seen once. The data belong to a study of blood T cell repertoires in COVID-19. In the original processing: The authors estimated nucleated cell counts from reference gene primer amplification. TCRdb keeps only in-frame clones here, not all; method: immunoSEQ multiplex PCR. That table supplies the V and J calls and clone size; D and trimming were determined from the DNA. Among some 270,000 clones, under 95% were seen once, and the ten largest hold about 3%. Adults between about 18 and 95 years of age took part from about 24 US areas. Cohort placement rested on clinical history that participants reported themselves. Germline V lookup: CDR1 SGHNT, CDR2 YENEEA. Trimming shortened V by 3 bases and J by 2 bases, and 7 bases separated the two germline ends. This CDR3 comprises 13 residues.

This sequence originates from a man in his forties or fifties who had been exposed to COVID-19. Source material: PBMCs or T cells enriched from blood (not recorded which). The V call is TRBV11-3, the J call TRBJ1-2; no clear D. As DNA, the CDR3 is TGTGCCAGCAGCTTGTCGGGGAACTATGGCTACACCTTC. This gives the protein CASSLSGNYGYTF.